Each of the 32 T cell receptor beta chains below was sequenced from the same sample in a study of T cell changes during pregnancy in multiple sclerosis. Repertoires were generated with immunoSEQ multiplex PCR, while TCRdb's copy carries only in-frame clones and drops some. Among roughly 22,000 clones listed, approximately 90% were seen once. The specimen was CD4+ T cells from peripheral blood mononuclear cells, collected in the first trimester of pregnancy. Receptors originate from a female donor in good health, enrolled as a control in a pregnancy study.

The chain joins TRBV6-1 to TRBJ2-1; D is ambiguous. V was cut by 6 bases and J by 12 bases, with 6 bases left in between. The CDR3 is 9 amino acids. CDR1 is MNHNS and CDR2 is SASEGT in the germline V gene. The CDR3 loop reads CASSGGQFF. The CDR3 DNA is TGTGCCAGCAGCGGTGGGCAGTTCTTC.

The rearrangement links TRBV2 to TRBJ2-3; TRBD2 matches 11 bases. The CDR3 has 17 amino acids. The trim removed 6 bases at V and 2 bases at J, leaving 10 bases unmatched. Germline values: CDR1 SNHLY, CDR2 FYNNEI. For the CDR3, the DNA is TGTGCCAGCAGCGGACTAGCGGGCGTTCGGATCACAGATACGCAGTATTTT. This gives the protein CASSGLAGVRITDTQYF.

The chain recombines TRBV5-4 with TRBJ2-4; tentatively, D is TRBD1 (7 bases). V lost 4 bases to trimming and J lost 0 bases, with 14 bases between them. Germline assignment: CDR1 SGHNT and CDR2 YYREEE (reference sequence). This CDR3 is 16 amino acids long. The CDR3: CASSVGGGEAKNIQYF. In nucleotides, the CDR3 is TGTGCCAGCAGCGTAGGGGGCGGGGAAGCCAAAAACATTCAGTACTTC.

The V gene is TRBV5-8, the J gene TRBJ2-2, with D uncertain. Germline V gene sequence: CDR1 SGHTS, CDR2 YDEGEE. V was clipped by 2 bases and J by 7 bases, with 9 bases between them. The CDR3 contains 13 residues. The CDR3 region has the DNA TGTGCCAGCAGCTTAGAGGTGGACGGGGAGCTGTTTTTT. Its translation: CASSLEVDGELFF.

This chain connects TRBV19 to TRBJ2-7, with D possibly matching TRBD2 (5 bases). The V and J ends lost 5 bases and 3 bases respectively, with 5 bases between them. The CDR3 is 11 amino acids. Germline CDR1 is LNHDA and CDR2 is SQIVND (reference sequence). This CDR3 is CASSEGYEQYF. The CDR3 DNA follows: TGTGCCAGTAGTGAGGGCTACGAGCAGTACTTC.

The chain couples TRBV2 to TRBJ2-2; no definite D call. The CDR3 consists of 14 residues. Deletions cut 6 bases from V and 5 bases from J, with 13 bases between. Germline assignment: CDR1 SNHLY and CDR2 FYNNEI. Here the CDR3 reads CASRPGAETGELFF. In DNA, the CDR3 is TGTGCCAGCAGGCCGGGTGCCGAGACCGGGGAGCTGTTTTTT.

The V and J genes are TRBV30 and TRBJ1-6; 8 bases are a match to TRBD1. Germline CDR1 is GTSNPN and CDR2 is SVGIG (reference sequence). The CDR3 runs to 16 residues. The V segment lost 1 base and the J segment 6 bases; nucleotides outside the gene matches: 8. CDR3 in DNA: TGTGCCTGGAGTGCCTCATTCGGACAGGGTAATTCACCCCTCCACTTT. It encodes CAWSASFGQGNSPLHF.

The chain is built from TRBV5-1 and TRBJ1-1; a possible D gene is TRBD1 (5 bases). From germline, CDR1 is SGHRS and CDR2 YFSETQ. This CDR3 has 14 amino acids. Trimming pared 7 bases from V and 5 bases from J, leaving 18 bases between. The CDR3 here is CASQNRGQGTEAFF. The CDR3 coding sequence is TGCGCCAGCCAGAATAGGGGTCAGGGTACTGAAGCTTTCTTT. Based on the CDR3 plus reference TRBV5-1 and TRBJ1-1, the full variable domain is KAGVTQTPRYLIKTRGQQVTLSCSPISGHRSVSWYQQTPGQGLQFLFEYFSETQRNKGNFPGRFSGRQFSNSRSEMNVSTLELGDSALYLCASQNRGQGTEAFFGQGTRLTVV.

The rearrangement links TRBV28 to TRBJ2-1, with TRBD1 as a possible D gene (5 bases). CDR1 is MDHEN and CDR2 is SYDVKM in the germline V gene. Trimming pared 7 bases from V and 10 bases from J, leaving 8 bases between. There are 10 residues in the CDR3. As DNA, the CDR3 is TGTGCCAGCAAGGGGTTGGAGCAGTTCTTC. Translating gives CASKGLEQFF.

The V gene is TRBV7-2, the J gene TRBJ2-7; TRBD1 aligns across 7 bases. Germline assignment: CDR1 SGHTA and CDR2 FQGNSA. This CDR3 contains 14 residues. V gave up 4 bases and J gave up 3 bases; unmatched junction bases: 6. CDR3 residues: CASSSRSGGYEQYF. The CDR3 nucleotides are TGTGCCAGCAGCTCCAGATCAGGGGGCTACGAGCAGTACTTC.

The CDR3 loop is CASSKGGPRVDTQYF. The CDR3 DNA reads TGTGCCAGTAGTAAGGGTGGGCCCAGGGTGGATACGCAGTATTTT. The chain employs TRBV19 and TRBJ2-3, with TRBD1 as a possible D gene (5 bases). Per the germline V gene, CDR1 is LNHDA and CDR2 is SQIVND (reference sequence). There are 15 residues in the CDR3. Trimming left V 4 bases short and J 6 bases short, with 17 bases between.

The rearrangement uses TRBV4-1 and TRBJ1-5; possibly TRBD1 for D (6 bases). CDR1 and CDR2 from the germline V gene are MGHRA and YSYEKL. With 3 bases removed from V and 6 bases from J, the gap between germline ends came to 12 bases. CDR3 length: 14 residues. CDR3 bases: TGCGCCAGCAGCCAGATACAGGGTCTTCAGCCCCAGCATTTT. It yields the protein CASSQIQGLQPQHF.

This clone was counted a single time. In DNA, the CDR3 is TGTGCCAGCAGCCTGGGGGGGGGCCGGAACATTCAGTACTTC. It yields the protein CASSLGGGRNIQYF. The chain recombines TRBV7-3 with TRBJ2-4; possibly TRBD2 for D (7 bases). CDR3 size: 14 residues. V lost 5 bases and J 7 bases, leaving 15 bases between the germline ends. CDR1 is SGHTA and CDR2 is FQGTGA in the germline V gene.

The CDR3 region has the DNA TGCGCCAGCAGCCAACTTCACGGCGGGAGGGATGAGCAGTTCTTC. Translated, it gives CASSQLHGGRDEQFF. The rearrangement links TRBV4-1 to TRBJ2-1; TRBD2 agrees at 9 bases. The CDR3 loop spans 15 amino acids. Germline V gene data show CDR1 as MGHRA and CDR2 as YSYEKL. V dropped 2 bases and J dropped 8; count of bases not matched to a gene: 7.

This clone showed up just a few times. The rearrangement links TRBV5-4 to TRBJ1-2, with 12 positions matching TRBD1. CDR1 and CDR2 (germline): SGHNT, YYREEE (reference sequence). V lost 2 bases to trimming and J lost 7 bases; unmatched junction nucleotides: 6. The CDR3 is 15 amino acids. The CDR3 DNA reads TGTGCCAGCAGCTTCCCGGGACAGGGGGCTAGTGGCTACACCTTC. It translates to CASSFPGQGASGYTF.

The CDR3 region has the DNA TGTGCCAGCAGTTCCAATGGGGCTTCCGGATACGAGCAGTACTTC. Protein product: CASSSNGASGYEQYF. The J gene is TRBJ2-7, the V gene TRBV7-8; weak D call: TRBD1 (5 bases). This CDR3 has 15 residues. V lost 6 bases, J lost 4 bases, and 19 bases lay in between. Germline loops: CDR1 SGHVS, CDR2 FQNEAQ. Full variable domain (missing parts from reference TRBV7-8 and TRBJ2-7): GAGVSQSPRYKVAKRGQDVALRCDPISGHVSLFWYQQALGQGPEFLTYFQNEAQLDKSGLPSDRFFAERPEGSVSTLKIQRTQQEDSAVYLCASSSNGASGYEQYFGPGTRLTVT.

The chain links TRBV6-1 to TRBJ1-5; D unclear. Germline V gene data show CDR1 as MNHNS and CDR2 as SASEGT. There are 14 residues in the CDR3. V shed 2 bases and J shed 4 bases, with 9 bases lying between them. Here the CDR3 DNA reads TGTGCCAGCAGTGAACCCGTCTTAAATCAGCCCCAGCATTTT. It codes for CASSEPVLNQPQHF.

V usage is TRBV5-3 and J usage is TRBJ1-2; 8 nucleotides align to TRBD1. TRBV5-3 qualifies as an ORF whose function is uncertain. The CDR3 runs 15 residues. V trimming: 4 bases; J trimming: 8 bases; junction bases outside the gene matches: 13. Here the CDR3 DNA reads TGTGCCAGAAGCCCCGGACAGGGTGGAATGAGAGGCTACACCTTC. It codes for CARSPGQGGMRGYTF.

The rearrangement uses TRBV6-1 and TRBJ1-6; D possibly corresponds to TRBD1 (5 bases). CDR1 MNHNS and CDR2 SASEGT come from the germline V gene. This CDR3 is built from 14 residues. V gave up 4 bases and J gave up 7 bases, with 11 bases separating them. This CDR3 is CASSGPRENSPLHF. CDR3 coding DNA: TGTGCCAGCAGTGGCCCCAGGGAAAATTCACCCCTCCACTTT.

The chain employs TRBV23-1 and TRBJ2-1; tentatively, D is TRBD1 (6 bases). TRBV23-1 is given ORF status, its function remaining uncertain. The length of the CDR3 is 11 residues. Trimming took off 9 bases at V and 5 bases at J, with 8 bases between the two ends. The CDR3 DNA follows: TGCGCCAGGAAGGGGGACAATGAGCAGTTCTTC. Translation: CARKGDNEQFF.

The chain uses TRBV6-1 and TRBJ2-7; TRBD1 might be the D (6 bases). The ends were cut back, 1 base at V and 3 bases at J, with 13 bases in the middle. This CDR3 is 15 amino acids long. CDR1 is MNHNS and CDR2 is SASEGT in the germline V gene. CDR3 loop: CASSEGAGENYEQYF. CDR3 DNA: TGTGCCAGCAGTGAAGGTGCAGGGGAAAACTACGAGCAGTACTTC.

V and J are TRBV6-6 and TRBJ1-1, with 7 bases fitting TRBD1. Germline V gene data show CDR1 as MNHNY and CDR2 as SVGAGI (reference sequence). V lost 2 bases and J lost 3; bases outside the gene matches: 6. This CDR3 has 15 amino acids. The CDR3 region has the DNA TGTGCCAGCAGTTACGGCCCTACAGGGGACACTGAAGCTTTCTTT. Amino acid sequence: CASSYGPTGDTEAFF.

The chain's CDR3 is CASSYGEAHGYTF. For the CDR3, the DNA is TGTGCCAGCAGTTACGGGGAGGCCCATGGCTACACCTTC. The rearrangement uses TRBV6-5 and TRBJ1-2, with D uncertain. Trimming cost V 2 bases and J 6 bases, with 10 bases left between them. CDR1 and CDR2 from the germline V gene are MNHEY and SVGAGI. The CDR3 sequence is 13 residues long.

This clone showed up just once. The chain uses TRBV7-8 and TRBJ2-5, with 8 positions matching TRBD1. Trimming removed 5 bases from V and 2 bases from J; junction bases left unmatched: 4. The CDR3 runs 14 residues. Looked up from germline, CDR1 is SGHVS and CDR2 is FQNEAQ. The CDR3 reads CASSPGTGQETQYF. DNA for the CDR3: TGTGCCAGCAGCCCAGGGACAGGACAAGAGACCCAGTACTTC.

The chain carries TRBV29-1 and TRBJ1-4; 7 bases line up with TRBD1. V lost 7 bases and J lost 3; bases outside the gene matches: 8. Germline CDR1 reads SQVTM; CDR2 reads ANQGSEA. The CDR3 has 14 residues. In nucleotides, the CDR3 is TGCAGCGCCAAGCAGGGGACAGCTAATGAAAAACTGTTTTTT. Protein sequence: CSAKQGTANEKLFF.

The gene calls are TRBV30 and TRBJ2-7, with D perhaps matching TRBD2 (7 bases). Per germline, CDR1 GTSNPN and CDR2 SVGIG (reference sequence). Trimming removed 0 bases from V and 5 bases from J, with 23 bases in between. This CDR3 is 17 amino acids long. The CDR3 reads CAWSVITGGQGINEQYF. CDR3 sequence (DNA): TGTGCCTGGAGTGTCATAACCGGGGGGCAGGGTATCAACGAGCAGTACTTC.

This clone is a singleton in its sample. V and J are TRBV6-6 and TRBJ2-7, with 8 bases identical to TRBD2. The germline V gene encodes CDR1 MNHNY and CDR2 SVGAGI (reference sequence). V was clipped by 6 bases and J by 3 bases; unmatched bases: 10. CDR3 length: 15 residues. The CDR3 DNA reads TGTGCCAGCAGGCTGCGGGGGGACAATTTCTACGAGCAGTACTTC. It translates to CASRLRGDNFYEQYF.

This clone was seen just once. This chain links TRBV5-4 with TRBJ2-1, with D tentatively TRBD1 (6 bases). The ends were cut back, 0 bases at V and 1 base at J, with 8 bases in the middle. This CDR3 has 15 residues. Germline V gene lookup returns CDR1 SGHNT and CDR2 YYREEE (reference sequence). The CDR3 nucleotides read TGTGCCAGCAGCTTGGAACAGGGATCCTACAATGAGCAGTTCTTC. This codes for CASSLEQGSYNEQFF.

This chain uses TRBV2 with TRBJ2-5, with 12 bases matching TRBD2. This CDR3 contains 18 residues. The trim removed 7 bases at V and 2 bases at J, leaving 14 bases unmatched. The germline CDR1 and CDR2 sequences are SNHLY and FYNNEI. The CDR3 sequence: CASTGGRGLAGSQETQYF. The CDR3 DNA sequence: TGTGCCAGCACCGGGGGGCGGGGACTAGCGGGTTCACAAGAGACCCAGTACTTC.

V gene TRBV10-3 combines with J gene TRBJ2-5; D ambiguous. Deletions cut 4 bases from V and 4 bases from J, with 7 bases between. Germline loops: CDR1 ENHRY, CDR2 SYGVKD. The CDR3 is 12 amino acids. The CDR3 spells CAISVRRETQYF. The CDR3 nucleotides are TGTGCCATCAGTGTCAGGCGAGAGACCCAGTACTTC.

This chain connects TRBV21-1 to TRBJ2-4; TRBD1, as called in the table, went unchecked against the DNA. TRBV21-1 has pseudogene status. This CDR3 is 17 amino acids long. CDR3 DNA sequence: TGTGCCAGCAGCAAGGGGGCGCAGGGGCTAGCCAAAAACATTCAGTACTTC. This sequence encodes CASSKGAQGLAKNIQYF.

The gene calls are TRBV18 and TRBJ2-5; the D gene is possibly TRBD2 (6 bases). V dropped 0 bases and J dropped 4 bases, with 9 bases sitting between them. Germline values: CDR1 KGHSH, CDR2 LQKENI. The CDR3 runs 14 residues. The CDR3 nucleotides are TGTGCCAGCTCACCACCCGCGCGGGGAGAGACCCAGTACTTC. It specifies CASSPPARGETQYF.